These T cell receptor beta chains were read from a single sample in a study of shared clonotypes between healthy human individuals. Sequencing was performed with immunoSEQ multiplex PCR; in TCRdb, only in-frame clones are kept and a portion is missing. The table records 2 million to 2.5 million clones, over 85% of them present only once. The sequenced material came from naive CD4+ T cells from PBMCs. These receptor sequences come from a man younger than 35 in good health. Some clones in this sample may be carry-over from other donors' samples. Each CDR3 is given with its conserved first and last residue. The D gene is left open where the match is weak. Not every row has a clone size; where given, it reads once, few, many or a size class.

clone_size j_call v_call d_call cdr3_aa cdr3_nt
NA TRBJ2-7 TRBV5-1 NA CASSLTAGNYEQYF TGCGCCAGCAGCTTGACAGCGGGCAACTACGAGCAGTACTTC
once TRBJ1-2 TRBV28 TRBD1 CASSLGTGVRGAYGYTF TGTGCCAGCAGTTTGGGCACAGGGGTCAGGGGAGCATATGGCTACACCTTC
NA TRBJ2-5 TRBV5-6 NA CASSLGPGRQETQYF TGTGCCAGCAGCTTGGGGCCGGGCCGACAAGAGACCCAGTACTTC
NA TRBJ2-7 TRBV27 NA CASMALGRYEQYF TGTGCCAGCATGGCCCTCGGTCGCTACGAGCAGTACTTC
NA TRBJ2-7 TRBV5-1 NA CASSRDLGTYEQYF TGCGCCAGCAGTAGGGACCTAGGCACCTACGAGCAGTACTTC
NA TRBJ2-7 TRBV20-1 NA CSASSFKEQYF TGCAGTGCTAGCTCTTTCAAAGAACAGTACTTC
once TRBJ2-2 TRBV7-3 TRBD2 CASSLAPAGTPGELFF TGTGCCAGCAGCTTAGCTCCAGCGGGGACTCCTGGGGAGCTGTTTTTT
NA TRBJ2-3 TRBV5-1 NA CASSLAFARDTDTQYF TGCGCCAGCAGCTTGGCCTTTGCCAGGGACACAGATACGCAGTATTTT
NA TRBJ2-1 TRBV5-4 TRBD1 CASSSDRVDEQFF TGTGCCAGCAGCTCCGACAGGGTCGATGAGCAGTTCTTC
once TRBJ2-3 TRBV19 NA CASSIGTFASTDTQYF TGTGCCAGTAGTATAGGGACCTTCGCCAGCACAGATACGCAGTATTTT
NA TRBJ2-5 TRBV28 TRBD1 CASSQRTGALRETQYF TGTGCCAGCAGCCAAAGGACAGGGGCGTTGCGGGAGACCCAGTACTTC
NA TRBJ1-5 TRBV6-6 NA CASSYSHSPNQPQHF TGTGCCAGCAGTTACTCCCACAGTCCCAATCAGCCCCAGCATTTT
NA TRBJ2-6 TRBV5-1 NA CASSLAPSGANVLTF TGCGCCAGCAGCTTGGCCCCTTCTGGGGCCAACGTCCTGACTTTC
NA TRBJ2-1 TRBV27 TRBD2 CASRRNPGTTNVGQFF TGTGCCAGCAGGCGCAACCCCGGGACTACCAACGTCGGGCAGTTCTTC
NA TRBJ2-7 TRBV4-1 TRBD2 CASSQGRAGEREQYF TGCGCCAGCAGCCAAGGAAGAGCGGGAGAGCGCGAGCAGTACTTC
NA TRBJ1-4 TRBV16 TRBD1 CASSQGQGREKLFF TGTGCCAGCAGCCAAGGACAGGGACGTGAAAAACTGTTTTTT
NA TRBJ2-7 TRBV29-1 TRBD1 CSVRTGGIYEQYF TGCAGCGTTAGAACAGGGGGAATATACGAGCAGTACTTC
NA TRBJ2-1 TRBV25-1 TRBD2 CASSGRGSNEQFF TGTGCCAGCAGTGGGCGGGGGAGCAATGAGCAGTTCTTC
NA TRBJ1-2 TRBV5-1 NA CASSLGPELLGYTF TGCGCCAGCAGCTTGGGGCCAGAGCTTCTTGGCTACACCTTC
NA TRBJ2-1 TRBV4-3 NA CASSHPRVRSYNEQFF TGCGCCAGCAGCCACCCTAGGGTGAGATCCTACAATGAGCAGTTCTTC
NA TRBJ1-5 TRBV27 TRBD1 CASSLRGQASFNQPQHF TGTGCCAGCAGTTTACGGGGACAGGCGTCATTTAATCAGCCCCAGCATTTT
NA TRBJ2-1 TRBV19 NA CASSWRNEQFF TGTGCCAGTAGTTGGAGGAATGAGCAGTTCTTC
once TRBJ2-7 TRBV29-1 TRBD1 CSVFGTARQYF TGCAGCGTTTTTGGGACAGCACGGCAGTACTTC
NA TRBJ2-1 TRBV7-3 TRBD2 CASSLTSSGSEQFF TGTGCCAGCAGCTTAACAAGTAGCGGGAGCGAGCAGTTCTTC
NA TRBJ2-7 TRBV30 NA CAWSVLAGPTYEQYF TGTGCCTGGAGTGTACTCGCGGGCCCGACCTACGAGCAGTACTTC
NA TRBJ2-7 TRBV28 NA CASSGSYEQYF TGTGCCAGCAGTGGGTCATACGAGCAGTACTTC
NA TRBJ2-1 TRBV28 NA CASSPGGGPYNEQFF TGTGCCAGCAGCCCGGGGGGCGGGCCCTACAATGAGCAGTTCTTC
NA TRBJ2-3 TRBV5-1 TRBD2 CASSFLAGAGTDTQYF TGCGCCAGCAGCTTTTTGGCGGGAGCAGGAACAGATACGCAGTATTTT
NA TRBJ1-1 TRBV2 NA CASFSRSGVNTEAFF TGTGCCAGCTTTAGTAGGTCAGGGGTGAACACTGAAGCTTTCTTT